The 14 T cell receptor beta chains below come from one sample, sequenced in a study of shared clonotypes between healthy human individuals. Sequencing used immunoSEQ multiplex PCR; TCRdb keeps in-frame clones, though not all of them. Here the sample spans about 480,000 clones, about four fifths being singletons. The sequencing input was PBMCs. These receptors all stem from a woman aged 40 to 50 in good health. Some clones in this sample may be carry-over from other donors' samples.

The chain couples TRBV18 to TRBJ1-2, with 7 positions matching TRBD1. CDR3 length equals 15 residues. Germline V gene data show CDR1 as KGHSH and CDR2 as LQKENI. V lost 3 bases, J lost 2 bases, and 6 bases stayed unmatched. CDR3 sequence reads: CASSPRQGENYGYTF. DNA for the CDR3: TGTGCCAGCTCACCTCGACAGGGAGAAAACTATGGCTACACCTTC. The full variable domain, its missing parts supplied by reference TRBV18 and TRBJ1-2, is NAGVMQNPRHLVRRRGQEARLRCSPMKGHSHVYWYRQLPEEGLKFMVYLQKENIIDESGMPKERFSAEFPKEGPSILRIQQVVRGDSAAYFCASSPRQGENYGYTFGSGTRLTVV.

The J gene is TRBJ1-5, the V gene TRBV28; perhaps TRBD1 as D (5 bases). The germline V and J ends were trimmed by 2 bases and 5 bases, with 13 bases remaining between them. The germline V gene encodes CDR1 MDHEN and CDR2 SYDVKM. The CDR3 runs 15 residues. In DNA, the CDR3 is TGTGCCAGCAGTTTAGGGGGAGGTTGGGATCAGCCCCAGCATTTT. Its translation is CASSLGGGWDQPQHF.

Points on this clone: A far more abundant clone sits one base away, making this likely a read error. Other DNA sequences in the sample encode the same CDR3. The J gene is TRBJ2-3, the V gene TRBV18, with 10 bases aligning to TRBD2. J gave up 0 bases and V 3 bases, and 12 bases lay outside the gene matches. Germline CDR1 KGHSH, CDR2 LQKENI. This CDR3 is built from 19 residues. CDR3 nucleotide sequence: TGTGCCAGCTCACCTCCGACTAGCGGGTACGCCTCTAGCACAGATACGCAGTATTTT. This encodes CASSPPTSGYASSTDTQYF.

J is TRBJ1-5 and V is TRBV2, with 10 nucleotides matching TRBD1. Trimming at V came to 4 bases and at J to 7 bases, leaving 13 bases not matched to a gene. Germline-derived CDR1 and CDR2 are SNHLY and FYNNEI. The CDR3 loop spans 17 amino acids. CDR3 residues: CASSGLATGGARQPQHF. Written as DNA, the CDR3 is TGTGCCAGCAGTGGTCTGGCGACAGGGGGCGCCCGGCAGCCCCAGCATTTT.

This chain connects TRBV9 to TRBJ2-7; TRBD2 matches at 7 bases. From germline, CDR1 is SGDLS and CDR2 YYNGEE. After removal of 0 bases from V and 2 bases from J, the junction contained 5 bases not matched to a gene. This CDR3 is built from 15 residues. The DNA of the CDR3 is TGTGCCAGCAGCGTAGAGAGGGAGGGGACCTACGAGCAGTACTTC. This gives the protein CASSVEREGTYEQYF.

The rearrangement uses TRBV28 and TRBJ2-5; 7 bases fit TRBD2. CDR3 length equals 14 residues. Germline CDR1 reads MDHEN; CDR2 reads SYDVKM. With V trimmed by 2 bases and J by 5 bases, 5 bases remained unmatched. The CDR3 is CASSLGDGRETQYF. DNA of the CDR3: TGTGCCAGCAGTTTAGGTGACGGGAGGGAGACCCAGTACTTC.

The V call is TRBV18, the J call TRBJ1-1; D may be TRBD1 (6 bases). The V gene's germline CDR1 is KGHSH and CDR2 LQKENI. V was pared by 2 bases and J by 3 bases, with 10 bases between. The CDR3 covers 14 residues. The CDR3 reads CASSPKGGDTEAFF. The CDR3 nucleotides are TGTGCCAGCTCACCAAAGGGGGGGGACACTGAAGCTTTCTTT.

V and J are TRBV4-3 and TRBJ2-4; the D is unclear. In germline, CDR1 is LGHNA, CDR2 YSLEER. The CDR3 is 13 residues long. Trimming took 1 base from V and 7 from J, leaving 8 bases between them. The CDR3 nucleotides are TGCGCCAGCAGCCAAGTGACCGACAACATTCAGTACTTC. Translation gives CASSQVTDNIQYF.

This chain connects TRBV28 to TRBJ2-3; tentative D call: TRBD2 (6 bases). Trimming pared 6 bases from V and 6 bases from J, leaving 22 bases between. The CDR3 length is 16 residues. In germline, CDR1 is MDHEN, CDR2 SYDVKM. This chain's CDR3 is CASSSRRSGYSDTQYF. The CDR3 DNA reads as TGTGCCAGCAGCTCCCGGCGGAGCGGGTATTCCGATACGCAGTATTTT.

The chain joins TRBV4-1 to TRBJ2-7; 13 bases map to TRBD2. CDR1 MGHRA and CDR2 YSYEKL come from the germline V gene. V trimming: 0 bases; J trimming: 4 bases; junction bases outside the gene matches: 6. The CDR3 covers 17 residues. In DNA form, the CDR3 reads TGCGCCAGCAGCCAAGATCTTACTAGCGGGAGGGGTTACGAGCAGTACTTC. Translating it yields CASSQDLTSGRGYEQYF.

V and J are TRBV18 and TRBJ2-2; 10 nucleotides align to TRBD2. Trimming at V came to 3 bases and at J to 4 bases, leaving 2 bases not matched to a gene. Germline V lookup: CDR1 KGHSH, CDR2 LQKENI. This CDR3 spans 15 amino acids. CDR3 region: CASSPSSGSTGELFF. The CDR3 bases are TGTGCCAGCTCACCTTCTAGCGGGAGCACCGGGGAGCTGTTTTTT. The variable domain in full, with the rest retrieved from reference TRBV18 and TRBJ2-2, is NAGVMQNPRHLVRRRGQEARLRCSPMKGHSHVYWYRQLPEEGLKFMVYLQKENIIDESGMPKERFSAEFPKEGPSILRIQQVVRGDSAAYFCASSPSSGSTGELFFGEGSRLTVL.

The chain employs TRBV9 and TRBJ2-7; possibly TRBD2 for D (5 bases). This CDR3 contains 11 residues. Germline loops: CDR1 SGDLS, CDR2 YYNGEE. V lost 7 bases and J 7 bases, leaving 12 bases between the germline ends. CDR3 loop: CASGSSGEQYF. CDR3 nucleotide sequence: TGTGCCAGCGGTTCGTCGGGGGAGCAGTACTTC.

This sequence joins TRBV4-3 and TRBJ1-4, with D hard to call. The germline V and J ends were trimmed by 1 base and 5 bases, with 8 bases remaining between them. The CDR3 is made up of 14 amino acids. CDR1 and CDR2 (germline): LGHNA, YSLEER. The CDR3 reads CASSQVQRNEKLFF. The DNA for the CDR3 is TGCGCCAGCAGCCAAGTACAGAGAAATGAAAAACTGTTTTTT.

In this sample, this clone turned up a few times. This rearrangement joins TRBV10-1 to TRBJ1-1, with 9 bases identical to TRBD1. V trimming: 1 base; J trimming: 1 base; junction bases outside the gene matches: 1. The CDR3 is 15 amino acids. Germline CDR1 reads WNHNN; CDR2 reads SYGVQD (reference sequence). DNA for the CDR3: TGCGCCAGCAGTGAGTACAGGGGGCGGAACACTGAAGCTTTCTTT. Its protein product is CASSEYRGRNTEAFF.